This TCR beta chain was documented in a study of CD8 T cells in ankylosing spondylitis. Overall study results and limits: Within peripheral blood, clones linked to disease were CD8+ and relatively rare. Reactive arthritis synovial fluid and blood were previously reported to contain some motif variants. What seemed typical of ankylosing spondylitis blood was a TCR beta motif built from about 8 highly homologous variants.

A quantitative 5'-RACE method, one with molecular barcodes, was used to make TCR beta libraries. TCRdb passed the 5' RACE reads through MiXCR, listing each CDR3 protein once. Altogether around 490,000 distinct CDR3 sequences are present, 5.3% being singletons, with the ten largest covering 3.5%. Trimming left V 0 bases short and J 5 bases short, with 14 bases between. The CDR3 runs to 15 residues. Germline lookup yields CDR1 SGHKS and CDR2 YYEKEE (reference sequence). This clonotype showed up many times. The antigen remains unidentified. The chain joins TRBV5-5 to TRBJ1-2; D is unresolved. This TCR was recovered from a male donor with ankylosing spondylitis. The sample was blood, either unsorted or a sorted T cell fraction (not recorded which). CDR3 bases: TGTGCCAGCAGCTTGGTCTTTGAGTTTGCTTATGGCTACACCTTC. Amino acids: CASSLVFEFAYGYTF.